Detailed here is one T cell receptor beta chain. The participants were between roughly 18 and 89 years old and came from some 23 US areas. Cohort assignment relied on participant-reported clinical history. Measured with immunoSEQ multiplex PCR; TCRdb has only the in-frame clones, and not every one. The table lists fewer than 250,000 clones, more than 70% of them singletons. These data originate in a study of blood T cell repertoires in COVID-19. On the study more broadly: Acute and convalescent COVID-19 specimens originated in the United States, Italy and Spain.

Germline V gene data show CDR1 as LGHDT and CDR2 as YNNKEL (reference sequence). The CDR3 consists of 18 residues. The V end lost 2 bases, the J end lost 1 base, and 17 bases lay between the germline ends. The clonotype was recovered from a woman between 40 and 55 years old with acute COVID-19. The chain recombines TRBV3-1 (or the pseudogene TRBV3-2) with TRBJ2-2; the D gene is possibly TRBD1 (5 bases). Sequencing used PBMCs or T cells enriched from blood (not recorded which). For the CDR3, the DNA is TGTGCCAGCAGCCAAAACGACAGTTGTAGGGAGAACACCGGGGAGCTGTTTTTT. Protein sequence: CASSQNDSCRENTGELFF.